This passage covers 22 T cell receptor beta chains from one sample sequenced in a study of blood T cell repertoires in COVID-19. The repertoire was sequenced with immunoSEQ multiplex PCR; TCRdb's copy has only in-frame clones and lacks some. The profile shows 300,000 or so clones, approximately 84% of them singletons. The sequencing sample was made of PBMCs or T cells enriched from blood (not recorded which). These receptors came from a woman aged 18-29 years who had recovered from COVID-19.

This sequence joins TRBV9 and TRBJ2-2; tentatively, D is TRBD1 (6 bases). In germline, CDR1 is SGDLS, CDR2 YYNGEE. Trimming pared 4 bases from V and 4 bases from J, leaving 14 bases between. This CDR3 spans 15 amino acids. The CDR3 DNA is TGTGCCAGCAGCCCTTCAGGGGCGGCCACCGGGGAGCTGTTTTTT. Translating it yields CASSPSGAATGELFF.

The J gene is TRBJ1-1, the V gene TRBV6-5; 10 nucleotides agree with TRBD1. Germline-derived CDR1 and CDR2 are MNHEY and SVGAGI. The CDR3 covers 11 residues. CDR3 sequence reads: CGTGGNTEAFF. In DNA form, the CDR3 reads TGTGGGACAGGGGGGAACACTGAAGCTTTCTTT.

The CDR3 sequence is CAWSPYGGAGYGYTF. As DNA, the CDR3 is TGTGCCTGGAGTCCTTACGGGGGGGCTGGCTATGGCTACACCTTC. The chain recombines TRBV30 with TRBJ1-2, with D tentatively TRBD1 (6 bases). CDR3 length: 15 residues. The V gene's germline CDR1 is GTSNPN and CDR2 SVGIG (reference sequence). Deletions cut 2 bases from V and 4 bases from J, with 17 bases between.

CDR3 sequence reads: CASSAAGGAQPQHF. CDR3 DNA: TGTGCCAGCAGTGCGGCAGGGGGCGCGCAGCCCCAGCATTTT. V usage is TRBV2 and J usage is TRBJ1-5, with 8 bases matching TRBD1. The CDR3 spans 14 residues. V shed 4 bases, J shed 7 bases, and the junction held 6 bases outside the gene matches. Germline-derived CDR1 and CDR2 are SNHLY and FYNNEI.

The V and J genes are TRBV19 and TRBJ1-1; a weak D match, TRBD1 (5 bases). Germline CDR1 LNHDA, CDR2 SQIVND (reference sequence). With 4 bases removed from V and 5 bases from J, the gap between germline ends came to 17 bases. This CDR3 region has 15 residues. As DNA, the CDR3 is TGTGCCAGTAGTACGGTGGACACATTCGGGACTGAAGCTTTCTTT. The encoded protein is CASSTVDTFGTEAFF.

V and J are TRBV6-5 and TRBJ1-1; maybe TRBD1 (5 bases). Trimming removed 8 bases from V and 2 bases from J, with 18 bases in between. The length of the CDR3 is 15 residues. Germline loops: CDR1 MNHEY, CDR2 SVGAGI. As DNA, the CDR3 is TGTGCCAGCGGGCTTGGTGTGGGGCAAAACACTGAAGCTTTCTTT. This gives the protein CASGLGVGQNTEAFF.

The count of this clone is one. The J gene is TRBJ2-3, the V gene TRBV6-5, with a weak D call TRBD2 (6 bases). V was clipped by 6 bases and J by 0 bases, with 13 bases between them. The CDR3 loop spans 15 amino acids. The germline gives CDR1 MNHEY, CDR2 SVGAGI. CDR3: CASRRRETSTDTQYF. DNA for the CDR3: TGTGCCAGCAGGCGACGGGAGACTAGCACAGATACGCAGTATTTT.

This chain connects TRBV7-6 to TRBJ1-3; the match to TRBD1 covers 7 bases. The germline CDR1 and CDR2 sequences are SGHVS and FNYEAQ. The V gene end was trimmed by 3 bases and the J gene end by 4 bases; junction bases not matched to a gene: 6. This CDR3 comprises 15 residues. The CDR3 DNA follows: TGTGCCAGCAGCTTGTACAGGGGAGAAGGAAACACCATATATTTT. As protein: CASSLYRGEGNTIYF.

The V gene is TRBV19, the J gene TRBJ1-5; 7 bases line up with TRBD1. Germline values: CDR1 LNHDA, CDR2 SQIVND (reference sequence). CDR3 length: 15 amino acids. J was trimmed by 4 bases and V by 4 bases; bases with no gene match: 7. The chain's CDR3 is CASSTEGQLNQPQHF. As DNA, the CDR3 is TGTGCCAGTAGTACAGAGGGACAGCTAAATCAGCCCCAGCATTTT. The variable domain in full, with the rest retrieved from reference TRBV19 and TRBJ1-5, is DGGITQSPKYLFRKEGQNVTLSCEQNLNHDAMYWYRQDPGQGLRLIYYSQIVNDFQKGDIAEGYSVSREKKESFPLTVTSAQKNPTAFYLCASSTEGQLNQPQHFGDGTRLSIL.

The CDR3 sequence is CASSARSGTGYEQYF. CDR3 nucleotides: TGTGCCAGCAGCGCGCGTTCCGGGACAGGCTACGAGCAGTACTTC. The chain joins TRBV3-1 (or the pseudogene TRBV3-2) to TRBJ2-7, with 8 positions matching TRBD1. CDR1 LGHDT and CDR2 YNNKEL come from the germline V gene (reference sequence). V shed 5 bases and J 3 bases; nucleotides not matched to a gene: 9. The CDR3 has 15 amino acids.

This rearrangement joins TRBV2 to TRBJ1-3, with D unclear. Trimming took off 6 bases at V and 4 bases at J, with 13 bases between the two ends. Germline CDR1 and CDR2: SNHLY and FYNNEI. CDR3 size: 14 residues. The CDR3 loop reads CASSQSGEGNTIYF. The CDR3 DNA follows: TGTGCCAGCAGCCAGTCCGGGGAGGGAAACACCATATATTTT.

The chain recombines TRBV4-1 with TRBJ2-7, with 7 bases matching TRBD1. Germline CDR1 is MGHRA and CDR2 is YSYEKL. This CDR3 region has 20 residues. V lost 0 bases, J lost 3 bases, and 20 bases stayed unmatched. The CDR3 is CASSQDLGQARPGRGYEQYF. The CDR3 DNA is TGCGCCAGCAGCCAAGATCTTGGACAGGCGCGCCCCGGAAGGGGCTACGAGCAGTACTTC.

The chain employs TRBV28 and TRBJ1-4; 7 nucleotides agree with TRBD1. Germline CDR1 and CDR2: MDHEN and SYDVKM. The CDR3 covers 19 residues. The trim removed 6 bases at V and 2 bases at J, leaving 18 bases unmatched. CDR3 bases: TGTGCCAGCAGCCCGCTGACAGGGAAAGACGAGATGACTAATGAAAAACTGTTTTTT. Translation: CASSPLTGKDEMTNEKLFF.

This clone appeared a single time. V is TRBV19 and J is TRBJ2-7, with 10 bases aligning to TRBD2. Germline-derived CDR1 and CDR2 are LNHDA and SQIVND (reference sequence). CDR3 length: 16 amino acids. V lost 5 bases to trimming and J lost 3 bases; unmatched junction nucleotides: 10. CDR3 residues: CASSPDLAGEHYEQYF. CDR3 sequence (DNA): TGTGCCAGTAGTCCGGACCTAGCGGGAGAGCACTACGAGCAGTACTTC.

A word on this clone: This same CDR3 is encoded by further DNA sequences in the sample. The V call is TRBV30, the J call TRBJ1-2, with D unclear. Trimming took off 0 bases at V and 4 bases at J, with 6 bases between the two ends. This CDR3 is 12 amino acids long. CDR1 GTSNPN and CDR2 SVGIG come from the germline V gene (reference sequence). For the CDR3, the DNA is TGTGCCTGGAGTGTAACAGTCTATGGCTACACCTTC. Translated, it gives CAWSVTVYGYTF.

V usage is TRBV5-1 and J usage is TRBJ1-1, with D perhaps matching TRBD1 (5 bases). The CDR3 is 16 residues long. Germline CDR1 SGHRS, CDR2 YFSETQ. V lost 4 bases, J lost 5 bases, and 21 bases lay in between. CDR3 sequence: CASSPGDPGGWTEAFF. The CDR3 DNA is TGCGCCAGCAGCCCAGGTGACCCCGGGGGTTGGACTGAAGCTTTCTTT.

The chain carries TRBV10-1 and TRBJ2-1; D not resolved. There are 16 residues in the CDR3. The ends were cut back, 0 bases at V and 0 bases at J, with 9 bases in the middle. Per the germline V gene, CDR1 is WNHNN and CDR2 is SYGVQD (reference sequence). The CDR3: CASSESLSSSYNEQFF. The CDR3 DNA reads as TGCGCCAGCAGTGAGTCGTTGTCGAGCTCCTACAATGAGCAGTTCTTC.

This clone was observed once. J is TRBJ2-5 and V is TRBV11-2; D uncertain. Germline V gives CDR1 SGHAT, CDR2 FQNNGV. V lost 3 bases to trimming and J lost 5 bases, with 7 bases between them. This CDR3 has 12 amino acids. This CDR3 is CASSFNEETQYF. Here the CDR3 DNA reads TGTGCCAGCAGCTTTAACGAGGAGACCCAGTACTTC.

The V and J genes are TRBV18 and TRBJ1-1, with D perhaps matching TRBD1 (6 bases). V was shortened by 6 bases and J by 6 bases, with 17 bases between the two germline ends. Germline V gene lookup returns CDR1 KGHSH and CDR2 LQKENI. CDR3 size: 14 residues. The CDR3 nucleotides read TGTGCCAGCTCCTCACAGGGAGAAGTCGCTGAAGCTTTCTTT. It yields the protein CASSSQGEVAEAFF.

This sequence joins TRBV19 and TRBJ1-4, with 9 nucleotides matching TRBD1. Unmatched junction bases numbered 11, after V lost 8 bases and J lost 7 bases. The CDR3 spans 15 residues. Germline V gives CDR1 LNHDA, CDR2 SQIVND (reference sequence). CDR3 region: CASANTGGAGEKLFF. CDR3 coding DNA: TGTGCCAGTGCAAATACAGGGGGCGCGGGTGAAAAACTGTTTTTT.

The chain couples TRBV7-9 to TRBJ2-7, with 7 bases fitting TRBD1. CDR3 length: 15 amino acids. The J segment lost 2 bases and the V segment lost 5 bases, leaving 9 bases of the junction unmatched. Germline loops: CDR1 SEHNR, CDR2 FQNEAQ (reference sequence). The CDR3 sequence: CASSALWTGPYEQYF. CDR3 DNA sequence: TGTGCCAGCAGCGCCCTCTGGACAGGCCCCTACGAGCAGTACTTC.

As DNA, the CDR3 is TGTGCCAGCAGCGAGGACAGGGGATCTAATGAAAAACTGTTTTTT. Translation: CASSEDRGSNEKLFF. The chain combines TRBV5-4 with TRBJ1-4, with 9 bases aligning to TRBD1. V shed 4 bases, J shed 3 bases, and the junction held 4 bases outside the gene matches. Germline CDR1 SGHNT, CDR2 YYREEE (reference sequence). There are 15 residues in the CDR3.